The entry below describes one TCR beta chain. As yet, its antigen is unknown. TCRdb itself ran the reads through MiXCR, one entry per CDR3 protein. Altogether a few hundred thousand distinct CDR3 sequences are present, 40% being singletons, with the ten largest covering about 48%. This sample was taken from a study of T cell repertoires in cytomegalovirus infection. Trimming took 6 bases from V and 6 from J, leaving 17 bases between them. CDR1 and CDR2 (germline): MNHNY, SVGAGI (reference sequence). The CDR3 runs 15 residues. Source: cultured PBMCs, taken from culture after CMV antigen stimulation. The V gene is TRBV6-6, the J gene TRBJ1-4, with D tentatively TRBD1 (5 bases). The receptor's source is a human donor in good health (CMV status not recorded). Some clones in this sample may be carry-over from other donors' samples. The CDR3 region has the DNA TGTGCCAGCAGGCAGTGGAAGGGGATAGATGAAAAACTGTTTTTT. It translates to CASRQWKGIDEKLFF.